The rows below give T cell receptor beta chains drawn from one sample of a study of cytomegalovirus exposure and HLA in healthy donors. Some clones are missing from TCRdb's copy, which holds only in-frame ones; the method was immunoSEQ multiplex PCR. The data contain under 40,000 clones, around 77% of them singletons. Sequenced sample: PBMCs. All receptors derive from a woman in her 30s in good health and CMV-seropositive. The CDR3 runs from the conserved cysteine through the conserved F or W. The D gene is left open where the match is weak. Rows give clone size only sometimes, using once, few, many, or a class for an expanded clone.

v_gene	d_gene	j_gene	abundance	CDR3nt	CDR3aa
TRBV5-1	-	TRBJ2-6	-	TGCGCCAGCAGCTTGTGGGCAGGGGCGGACCTCTCTGGGGCCAACGTCCTGACTTTC	CASSLWAGADLSGANVLTF
TRBV15	TRBD2	TRBJ2-3	few	TGTGCCACCAGCAGAGGGTTGGGGGGGTGGACAGATACGCAGTATTTT	CATSRGLGGWTDTQYF
TRBV6-5	-	TRBJ1-1	-	TGTGCCAGCAGGCCCCACCAGGGTGCCACTGAAGCTTTCTTT	CASRPHQGATEAFF
TRBV6-5	TRBD2	TRBJ2-5	few	TGTGCCAGCAGTCAAGCGGGGGTACAGACCCAGTACTTC	CASSQAGVQTQYF
TRBV7-8	-	TRBJ2-7	-	TGTGCCAGCAGTTCAGATAGCCGCTTGCGGGACGAGCAGTACTTC	CASSSDSRLRDEQYF
TRBV27	-	TRBJ2-6	-	TGTGCCAGCAGTTGGCTTAGAGGTGGGGGGGCCAACGTCCTGACTTTC	CASSWLRGGGANVLTF
TRBV18	-	TRBJ2-3	-	TGTGCCAGCTCGCCTAAACTAGCTGCTAGCACAGATACGCAGTATTTT	CASSPKLAASTDTQYF
TRBV13	-	TRBJ2-3	-	TGTGCCAGCAGCCCCCCTCTCCGGGATACGCAGTATTTT	CASSPPLRDTQYF
TRBV2	TRBD1	TRBJ1-4	-	TGTGCCAGCAGTGATAGGACAGGCGGTTATGAAAAACTGTTTTTT	CASSDRTGGYEKLFF
TRBV11-2	TRBD1	TRBJ2-1	-	TGTGCCAGCAGCCGGGGACAGCTGAACAATGAGCAGTTCTTC	CASSRGQLNNEQFF
TRBV20-1	-	TRBJ2-3	-	TGCAGTGCCAGGAAGACAGATACGCAGTATTTT	CSARKTDTQYF
TRBV30	TRBD1	TRBJ1-2	few	TGTGCCTGGAGTTACAGGGGCAACTATGGCTACACCTTC	CAWSYRGNYGYTF
TRBV12-5	-	TRBJ2-5	-	TGTGCTAGTGGCTCGACAGGTTCGCCCCAGTACTTC	CASGSTGSPQYF
TRBV19	TRBD1	TRBJ2-2	-	TGTGCCAGTAGTATGGGGACAGGAGAACACCCCGGGGAGCTGTTTTTT	CASSMGTGEHPGELFF
TRBV6-6	-	TRBJ1-2	-	TGTGCCAGCAGTTACTCCGCCAAGGGGGTTAACTATGGCTACACCTTC	CASSYSAKGVNYGYTF
TRBV21-1	-	TRBJ2-7	-	TGTGCCAGCAGCAACGCACCGAATTGGCGGGAGGGCCGCTACGAGCAGTACTTC	CASSNAPNWREGRYEQYF
TRBV7-2	-	TRBJ2-3	few	TGTGCCAGCAGCAACTACTTACAAGATACGCAGTATTTT	CASSNYLQDTQYF
TRBV5-1	TRBD2	TRBJ2-7	once	TGCGCCAGCAGCTCGGGACTAGCGGGCTACGAGCAGTACTTC	CASSSGLAGYEQYF
TRBV4-1	-	TRBJ1-1	-	TGCGCCAGCAGCCGGCGTCAGGGCGTGAACACTGAAGCTTTCTTT	CASSRRQGVNTEAFF
TRBV4-2	TRBD2	TRBJ2-1	-	TGTGCCAGCTGCCCCTTTACCGGGGGGGGAGGTGGAAATGAGCAGTTCTTC	CASCPFTGGGGGNEQFF
TRBV6-6	TRBD2	TRBJ2-1	-	TGTGCCAGCAGCCGCAGCGGGGGCTACAATGAGCAGTTCTTC	CASSRSGGYNEQFF
TRBV5-4	-	TRBJ2-5	-	TGTGCCAGCAGCTGGGGGGTCAAAGAGACCCAGTACTTC	CASSWGVKETQYF
TRBV27	TRBD1	TRBJ1-5	-	TGTGCCAGCAGTCTAACGTCTAGGGACAGTAGAAAGAATCAGCCCCAGCATTTT	CASSLTSRDSRKNQPQHF
TRBV13	TRBD1	TRBJ2-7	once	TGTGCCAGCAGCCCAGGACAGGGGACGAAAACTGGCTACGAGCAGTACTTC	CASSPGQGTKTGYEQYF
TRBV5-1	-	TRBJ2-7	-	TGCGCCAGCAGCCTGGGAGGAGGGGCGCCATCCTACGAGCAGTACTTC	CASSLGGGAPSYEQYF